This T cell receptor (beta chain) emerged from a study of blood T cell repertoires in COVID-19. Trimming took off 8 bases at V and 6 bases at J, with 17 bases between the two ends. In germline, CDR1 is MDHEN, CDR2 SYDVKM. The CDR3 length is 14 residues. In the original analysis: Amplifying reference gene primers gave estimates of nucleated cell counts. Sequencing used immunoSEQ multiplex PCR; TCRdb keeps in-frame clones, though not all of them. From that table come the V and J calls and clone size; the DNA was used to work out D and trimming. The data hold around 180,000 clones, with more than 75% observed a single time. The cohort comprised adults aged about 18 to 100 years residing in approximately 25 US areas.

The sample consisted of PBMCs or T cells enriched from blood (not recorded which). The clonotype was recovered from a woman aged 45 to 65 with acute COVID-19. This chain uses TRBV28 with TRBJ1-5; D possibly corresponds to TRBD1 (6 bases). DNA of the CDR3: TGTGCCAGCCACGGGATGGGGGCAGGTCAGCCCCAGCATTTT. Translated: CASHGMGAGQPQHF.